Sequencing of this T cell receptor (beta chain) was carried out in a study of blood T cell repertoires in COVID-19. Clones were sequenced by immunoSEQ multiplex PCR, and TCRdb holds only the in-frame ones, with some missing. The repertoire has roughly 150,000 clones, approximately 80% of them found once; the top ten carry 8.1%. Trimming removed 4 bases from V and 4 bases from J, with 13 bases in between. Germline CDR1 MGHRA, CDR2 YSYEKL. The CDR3 is 15 amino acids. Input material: peripheral blood. The chain uses TRBV4-1 and TRBJ2-2; D gene uncertain. The sequence was obtained from a man in his 60s with acute or convalescent COVID-19. CDR3 sequence: CASSPVQLLTGELFF. CDR3 sequence (DNA): TGCGCCAGCAGCCCCGTACAGCTACTCACCGGGGAGCTGTTTTTT.